Below, 10 T cell receptor beta chains from the same sample are listed, as sequenced in a study of T cell responses to AZD1222 COVID-19 vaccine. Sequencing was performed with immunoSEQ multiplex PCR; in TCRdb, only in-frame clones are kept and a portion is missing. The table includes 95,000 to 150,000 clones, roughly nine tenths detected once. This specimen consisted of peripheral blood, obtained on day 0 of AZD1222 vaccination. The receptors were sampled from an adult in good health.

The rearrangement links TRBV11-2 to TRBJ2-1; 9 bases line up with TRBD2. The length of the CDR3 is 16 residues. V lost 6 bases to trimming and J lost 5 bases; unmatched junction nucleotides: 11. Per the germline V gene, CDR1 is SGHAT and CDR2 is FQNNGV. The CDR3 DNA reads TGTGCCAGCAGGCGGAGGGAGCGGGAGGCCCACAATGAGCAGTTCTTC. This sequence encodes CASRRREREAHNEQFF.

This rearrangement joins TRBV15 to TRBJ2-7; 7 bases match TRBD2. V gave up 4 bases and J gave up 4 bases; unmatched junction bases: 7. The CDR3 consists of 14 residues. Germline V CDR1 and CDR2: LNHNV, YYDKDF (reference sequence). Written as DNA, the CDR3 is TGTGCCACCAGCATAGCGGGTTTCGGTTACGAGCAGTACTTC. This sequence encodes CATSIAGFGYEQYF.

This rearrangement joins TRBV6-2 or TRBV6-3 to TRBJ1-5; possibly TRBD1 for D (6 bases). This CDR3 has 16 amino acids. The V and J ends lost 5 bases and 3 bases respectively, with 17 bases between them. The germline gives CDR1 MNHEY, CDR2 SVGEGT. The CDR3 DNA follows: TGTGCCAGCAGTGGCTGGAGGCAGGGGCCCAATCAGCCCCAGCATTTT. It is translated as CASSGWRQGPNQPQHF.

This clone came up once. The sample holds other DNA sequences that translate to the same CDR3. CDR3 sequence reads: CASSLTGGTDTQYF. The CDR3 nucleotides read TGTGCCAGCAGCTTAACCGGAGGGACAGATACGCAGTATTTT. J is TRBJ2-3 and V is TRBV7-3; the D gene is possibly TRBD2 (6 bases). CDR1 SGHTA and CDR2 FQGTGA come from the germline V gene. V lost 0 bases and J 3 bases, leaving 7 bases between the germline ends. CDR3 length: 14 residues.

The V call is TRBV9, the J call TRBJ2-6; D might be TRBD1 (6 bases). The CDR3 spans 17 residues. Germline CDR1 and CDR2: SGDLS and YYNGEE. Trimming stripped 6 bases from V and 0 bases from J, with 16 bases between. CDR3 in amino acids: CASNLGGSDSGANVLTF. The CDR3, as DNA: TGTGCCAGCAACCTAGGGGGTTCAGACTCTGGGGCCAACGTCCTGACTTTC.

This clone was counted once. The gene calls are TRBV19 and TRBJ1-1, with TRBD1 matching 8 bases. The CDR3 is 15 residues long. J was trimmed by 0 bases and V by 7 bases; bases with no gene match: 7. The germline V gene has CDR1 LNHDA and CDR2 SQIVND (reference sequence). CDR3 protein: CASTPGGFVNTEAFF. CDR3 DNA: TGTGCCAGTACACCAGGGGGCTTTGTGAACACTGAAGCTTTCTTT.

The chain carries TRBV24-1 and TRBJ1-2; TRBD1 matches 7 bases. CDR1 is KGHDR, CDR2 SFDVKD, per germline. This CDR3 comprises 13 residues. The junction had 6 bases not matched to a gene; V was cut back by 7 bases and J by 5 bases. Here the CDR3 reads CATRAGTAYGYTF. CDR3 in DNA: TGTGCCACCAGAGCCGGGACAGCTTATGGCTACACCTTC.

The chain recombines TRBV9 with TRBJ2-1, with 11 bases identical to TRBD2. The CDR3 spans 15 residues. V was pared by 4 bases and J by 4 bases, with 4 bases of the junction left unmatched. In germline, CDR1 is SGDLS, CDR2 YYNGEE. DNA of the CDR3: TGTGCCAGCAGCCAGGGACTAGCGGAGTACAATGAGCAGTTCTTC. It is translated as CASSQGLAEYNEQFF. The full variable domain, rest sourced from reference TRBV9 and TRBJ2-1, is DSGVTQTPKHLITATGQRVTLRCSPRSGDLSVYWYQQSLDQGLQFLIQYYNGEERAKGNILERFSAQQFPDLHSELNLSSLELGDSALYFCASSQGLAEYNEQFFGPGTRLTVL.

This clone turned up a few times. This chain connects TRBV7-9 to TRBJ1-1; D unresolved. The germline V and J ends were trimmed by 1 base and 2 bases, with 8 bases remaining between them. The CDR3 consists of 14 residues. Germline CDR1 is SEHNR and CDR2 is FQNEAQ (reference sequence). In nucleotides, the CDR3 is TGTGCCAGCAGCTTAGGTAACACCAACACTGAAGCTTTCTTT. This encodes CASSLGNTNTEAFF.

V and J are TRBV5-1 and TRBJ1-1; possible D gene TRBD1, 5 bases. V lost 6 bases to trimming and J lost 1 base, with 16 bases between them. The germline V gene encodes CDR1 SGHRS and CDR2 YFSETQ. The CDR3 covers 15 residues. The CDR3 loop reads CASTDPGTANTEAFF. The CDR3 nucleotides read TGCGCCAGCACCGATCCCGGGACGGCGAACACTGAAGCTTTCTTT.